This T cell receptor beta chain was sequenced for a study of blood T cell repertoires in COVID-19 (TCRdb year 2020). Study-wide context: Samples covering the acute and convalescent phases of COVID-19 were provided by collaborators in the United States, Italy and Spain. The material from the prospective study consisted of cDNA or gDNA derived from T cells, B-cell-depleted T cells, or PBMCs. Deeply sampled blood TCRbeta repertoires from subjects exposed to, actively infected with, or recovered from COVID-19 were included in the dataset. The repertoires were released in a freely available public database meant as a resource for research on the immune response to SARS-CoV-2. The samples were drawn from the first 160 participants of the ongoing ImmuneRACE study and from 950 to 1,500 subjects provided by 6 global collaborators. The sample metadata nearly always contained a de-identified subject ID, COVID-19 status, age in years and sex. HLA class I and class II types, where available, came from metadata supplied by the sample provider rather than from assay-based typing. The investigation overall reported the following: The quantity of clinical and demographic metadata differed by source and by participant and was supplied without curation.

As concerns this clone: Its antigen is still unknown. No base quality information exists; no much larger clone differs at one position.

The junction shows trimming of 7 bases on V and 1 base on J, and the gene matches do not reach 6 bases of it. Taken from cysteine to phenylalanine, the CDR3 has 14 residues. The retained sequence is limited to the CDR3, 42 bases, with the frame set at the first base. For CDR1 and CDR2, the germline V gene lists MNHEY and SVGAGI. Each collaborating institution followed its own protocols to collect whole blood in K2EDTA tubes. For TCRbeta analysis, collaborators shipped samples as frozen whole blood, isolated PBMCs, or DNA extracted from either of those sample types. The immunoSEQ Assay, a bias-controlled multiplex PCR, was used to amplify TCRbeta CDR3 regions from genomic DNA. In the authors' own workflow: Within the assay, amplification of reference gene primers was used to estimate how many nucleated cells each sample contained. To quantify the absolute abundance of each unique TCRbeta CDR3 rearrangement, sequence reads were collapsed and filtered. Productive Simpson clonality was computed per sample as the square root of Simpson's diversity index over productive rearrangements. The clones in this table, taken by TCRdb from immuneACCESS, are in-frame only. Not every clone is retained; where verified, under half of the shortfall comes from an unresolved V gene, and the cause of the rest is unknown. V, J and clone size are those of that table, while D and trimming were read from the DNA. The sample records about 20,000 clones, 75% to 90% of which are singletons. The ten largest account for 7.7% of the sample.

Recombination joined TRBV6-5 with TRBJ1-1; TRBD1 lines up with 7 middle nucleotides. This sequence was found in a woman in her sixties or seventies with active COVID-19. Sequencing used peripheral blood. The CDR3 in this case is CASINDRENTEAFF. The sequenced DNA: TGTGCCAGCATCAACGACAGGGAGAACACTGAAGCTTTCTTT.